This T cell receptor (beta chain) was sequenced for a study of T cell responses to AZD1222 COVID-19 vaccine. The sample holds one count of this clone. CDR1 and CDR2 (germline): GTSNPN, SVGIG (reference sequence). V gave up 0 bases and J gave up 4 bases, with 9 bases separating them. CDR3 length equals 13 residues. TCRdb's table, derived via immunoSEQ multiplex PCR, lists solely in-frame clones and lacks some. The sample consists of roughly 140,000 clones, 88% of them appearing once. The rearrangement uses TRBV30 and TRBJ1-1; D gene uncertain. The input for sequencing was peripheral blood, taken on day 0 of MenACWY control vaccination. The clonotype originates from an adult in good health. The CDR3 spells CAWSVGSGTEAFF. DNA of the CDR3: TGTGCCTGGAGTGTCGGTAGCGGCACTGAAGCTTTCTTT.